This entry lists 16 T cell receptor beta chains sequenced from one sample in a study of T-cell memory formation after mild COVID-19 listed by TCRdb under 2021. The library was produced with 5' RACE. Sequencing instrument: Illumina NovaSeq 6000. Clones were called with MiXCR by TCRdb after fastp trimmed the public reads at Q25, and only in-frame beta chains were retained. Here each entry gathers all rows of one CDR3 protein and keeps the most common genes and DNA. This sample has roughly 150,000 distinct CDR3 sequences in its table, and around 15% of those were observed once. The ten largest clones capture about 14% of the sample. Sequenced: PBMCs or a T cell subset sorted from them (not recorded which). These receptors were obtained from an adult woman who had mild COVID-19 (a few samples of this study predate the infection). The sample titles of this study are shuffled in the database, so cell type and time point are left out; the donor was told from shared clones.

Details on this clonotype: The germline gene is not matched at one end of the junction; a read error may be the cause. The V and J genes are TRBV9 and TRBJ2-1; D is undetermined. This CDR3 is built from 15 residues. Germline-derived CDR1 and CDR2 are SGDLS and YYNGEE. The CDR3 region has the DNA TGTGCCAGCACCGTAAGCCCAGTACCCTACAATGAGCAGTTCTTC. This encodes CASTVSPVPYNEQFF.

V is TRBV3-1 and J is TRBJ1-6; D remains ambiguous. The CDR3 runs 15 residues. The V gene lost 2 bases and the J gene lost 8 bases, with 13 bases spanning the gap. Germline-derived CDR1 and CDR2 are LGHDT and YNNKEL (reference sequence). The CDR3: CASSQRTLPYSPLHF. For the CDR3, the DNA is TGTGCCAGCAGCCAAAGGACGCTCCCATATTCACCCCTCCACTTT.

The table lists this clonotype with a few counts. J is TRBJ1-1 and V is TRBV5-1, with 8 bases that match TRBD1. Germline V gene sequence: CDR1 SGHRS, CDR2 YFSETQ. The CDR3 is made up of 14 amino acids. Losses at the gene ends were 3 bases for V and 7 bases for J; bases not matched to a gene: 8. Written as DNA, the CDR3 is TGCGCCAGCAGCTCAAGTGGACAGGGCGGTGAAGCTTTCTTT. This sequence encodes CASSSSGQGGEAFF.

This clonotype was counted ten times or more. The J gene is TRBJ1-1, the V gene TRBV11-3; the D is unclear. This CDR3 is 13 amino acids long. Trimming shortened V by 5 bases and J by 0 bases, and 7 bases separated the two germline ends. Germline-derived CDR1 and CDR2 are SGHNT and YENEEA. CDR3 bases: TGTGCCAGCAGCCGGACGGTGAACACTGAAGCTTTCTTT. This sequence encodes CASSRTVNTEAFF.

The chain is built from TRBV20-1 and TRBJ2-5; D might be TRBD1 or TRBD2, each matching 5 bases. The CDR3 length is 13 residues. V was trimmed by 5 bases and J by 5 bases, leaving 15 bases between them. Germline CDR1 DFQATT, CDR2 SNEGSKA (reference sequence). The CDR3 DNA reads TGCAGTGCTGTTTGGGGACCCCCGGAGACCCAGTACTTC. Protein: CSAVWGPPETQYF.

J is TRBJ1-2 and V is TRBV7-9; the D is unclear. Trimming removed 2 bases at V and 3 bases at J, with 7 bases between. This CDR3 spans 13 amino acids. Germline V gives CDR1 SEHNR, CDR2 FQNEAQ (reference sequence). CDR3 protein: CASSLQEYYGYTF. The CDR3 DNA reads TGTGCCAGCAGCTTACAAGAATACTATGGCTACACCTTC.

The J gene is TRBJ2-5, the V gene TRBV6-5, with D possibly matching TRBD2 (6 bases). The V and J ends lost 0 bases and 6 bases respectively, with 11 bases between them. The length of the CDR3 is 14 residues. Germline CDR1 reads MNHEY; CDR2 reads SVGAGI. DNA of the CDR3: TGTGCCAGCAGTTACTCGAGGCTAGCGAAGACCCAGTACTTC. Amino acids: CASSYSRLAKTQYF.

The rearrangement links TRBV7-9 to TRBJ2-7; D possibly corresponds to TRBD1 (6 bases). The CDR3 covers 14 residues. In germline, CDR1 is SEHNR, CDR2 FQNEAQ (reference sequence). The V end was cut by 5 bases, the J end by 2 bases, with 13 bases between. The DNA for the CDR3 is TGTGCCAGCAGCCCCCGGGACACTCCCTACGAGCAGTACTTC. Residues: CASSPRDTPYEQYF.

The chain links TRBV6-2 or TRBV6-3 to TRBJ2-1; TRBD2 aligns across 7 bases. The CDR3 runs 15 residues. Germline V gene lookup returns CDR1 MNHEY and CDR2 SVGEGT. Unmatched junction bases numbered 7, after V lost 4 bases and J lost 4 bases. CDR3 in DNA: TGTGCCAGCAGTTTCGGACTAGGGCGATACAATGAGCAGTTCTTC. Protein product: CASSFGLGRYNEQFF.

V and J are TRBV9 and TRBJ2-1, with 9 bases fitting TRBD2. Germline V gene sequence: CDR1 SGDLS, CDR2 YYNGEE. The CDR3 runs to 15 residues. V trimming: 0 bases; J trimming: 7 bases; junction bases outside the gene matches: 5. DNA for the CDR3: TGTGCCAGCAGCGTAGCCAGCGGGGGGTTAAATGAGCAGTTCTTC. This encodes CASSVASGGLNEQFF.

The gene calls are TRBV7-9 and TRBJ1-5; possible D gene TRBD1, 5 bases. The germline CDR1 and CDR2 sequences are SEHNR and FQNEAQ (reference sequence). This CDR3 contains 16 residues. Trimming left V 1 base short and J 7 bases short, with 17 bases between. CDR3 bases: TGTGCCAGCAGCTTAGTCCGGGGCGCCGAAAGGCAGCCCCAGCATTTT. It translates to CASSLVRGAERQPQHF. Full variable domain (outside the CDR3, taken from reference TRBV7-9 and TRBJ1-5): DTGVSQNPRHKITKRGQNVTFRCDPISEHNRLYWYRQTLGQGPEFLTYFQNEAQLEKSRLLSDRFSAERPKGSFSTLEIQRTEQGDSAMYLCASSLVRGAERQPQHFGDGTRLSIL.

The sample holds many counts of this clonotype. V is TRBV7-2 and J is TRBJ2-3, with D unclear. The CDR3 contains 12 residues. CDR1 is SGHTA and CDR2 is FQGNSA in the germline V gene. V was cut by 2 bases and J by 6 bases, with 6 bases left in between. CDR3 sequence reads: CASSLLGDTQYF. The CDR3, as DNA: TGTGCCAGCAGCTTACTCGGCGATACGCAGTATTTT.

The chain joins TRBV7-9 to TRBJ2-7, with D unresolved. This CDR3 contains 15 residues. Germline-derived CDR1 and CDR2 are SEHNR and FQNEAQ (reference sequence). V gave up 1 base and J gave up 1 base, with 11 bases separating them. CDR3 in DNA: TGTGCCAGCAGCTTAGTTCCTGATATATCCTACGAGCAGTACTTC. Protein: CASSLVPDISYEQYF.

The chain employs TRBV7-3 and TRBJ2-1; D is ambiguous. The germline V gene has CDR1 SGHTA and CDR2 FQGTGA. The CDR3 runs 15 residues. The ends were cut back, 5 bases at V and 6 bases at J, with 17 bases in the middle. Here the CDR3 DNA reads TGTGCCAGCAGCCCCGGGCCCTCGGGTTCCAATGAGCAGTTCTTC. Translated, it gives CASSPGPSGSNEQFF.

The chain recombines TRBV18 with TRBJ1-4; D gene ambiguous. V lost 1 base and J 5 bases, leaving 8 bases between the germline ends. CDR1 and CDR2 from the germline V gene are KGHSH and LQKENI. This CDR3 comprises 14 residues. The DNA of the CDR3 is TGTGCCAGCTCACCACAACAACTGAATGAAAAACTGTTTTTT. This encodes CASSPQQLNEKLFF.

The chain links TRBV11-3 to TRBJ2-1, with TRBD2 matching over 8 bases. Germline V gene lookup returns CDR1 SGHNT and CDR2 YENEEA. This CDR3 has 19 amino acids. V dropped 1 base and J dropped 4; count of bases not matched to a gene: 15. Here the CDR3 DNA reads TGTGCCAGCAGCTTAGCGGGAGGGCCAATGCAGGGGCCTTACAATGAGCAGTTCTTC. This gives the protein CASSLAGGPMQGPYNEQFF. The full variable domain, with the rest looked up from reference TRBV11-3 and TRBJ2-1, is EAGVVQSPRYKIIEKKQPVAFWCNPISGHNTLYWYLQNLGQGPELLIRYENEEAVDDSQLPKDRFSAERLKGVDSTLKIQPAELGDSAVYLCASSLAGGPMQGPYNEQFFGPGTRLTVL.